A selection of T cell receptor beta chains follows, all from one sample in a study of glioma-infiltrating T cells after dendritic cell vaccination. Data came from immunoSEQ multiplex PCR; TCRdb stores just in-frame clones and leaves some out. The table includes approximately 91,000 clones, approximately 78% detected once. The starting material was blood, obtained after dendritic cell vaccination. These receptors all stem from a human donor with glioblastoma. Both conserved end residues are part of each CDR3. A D gene is named only where the DNA matches it firmly. Not every row has a clone size; where given, it reads once, few, many or a size class.

v_call	clone_size	d_call	j_call	cdr3_nt	cdr3_aa
TRBV14	-	TRBD2	TRBJ2-1	TGTGCCAGCAGCCAAGCTAGCGGGAGGGTCAATGAGCAGTTCTTC	CASSQASGRVNEQFF
TRBV7-3	-	-	TRBJ1-1	TGTGCCAGCAGCTTAACCCGACAGTTTGGATCTGAAGCTTTCTTT	CASSLTRQFGSEAFF
TRBV5-4	-	TRBD2	TRBJ2-3	TGTGCCAGCAGCCCGGGGGGTCGTCCAGATACGCAGTATTTT	CASSPGGRPDTQYF
TRBV2	-	TRBD1	TRBJ1-1	TGTGCCAGCAGTGGACAGGGGGACTTGAACACTGAAGCTTTCTTT	CASSGQGDLNTEAFF
TRBV5-1	-	TRBD1	TRBJ1-1	TGCGCCAGCAGCCGGACAGGGGAGCTGAACACTGAAGCTTTCTTT	CASSRTGELNTEAFF
TRBV6-8	-	-	TRBJ2-5	TGTGCCAGCAGTTGTGGGAGGTGGAGAAAGACCCAGTACTTC	CASSCGRWRKTQYF
TRBV5-1	-	TRBD1	TRBJ2-7	TGCGCCAGCAGCTCCGTCCCGGGACAGGGGTTATACGAGCAGTACTTC	CASSSVPGQGLYEQYF
TRBV6-5	-	TRBD1	TRBJ1-3	TGTGCCAGCAGCCAACAGGGGTACCCTGGAAACACCATATATTTT	CASSQQGYPGNTIYF
TRBV18	-	TRBD2	TRBJ2-2	TGTGCCAGCTCAGCTGGTAACGGACTAGCGGGAGTTTCCGGGGAGCTGTTTTTT	CASSAGNGLAGVSGELFF
TRBV5-4	-	TRBD1	TRBJ1-2	TGTGCCAGCAGCTTGTCGGGGACAGGGTATGGCTACACCTTC	CASSLSGTGYGYTF
TRBV5-1	-	-	TRBJ1-1	TGCGCCAGCAGAGGGGGGGGGAGGAACACTGAAGCTTTCTTT	CASRGGGRNTEAFF
TRBV9	-	-	TRBJ1-4	TGTGCCAGCAGCGTAGATCAGACTCGTGGGGAAAAACTGTTTTTT	CASSVDQTRGEKLFF
TRBV5-1	-	TRBD1	TRBJ2-2	TGCGCCAGCAGCTTGGTTCCGGGACAGGGAACCACCGGGGAGCTGTTTTTT	CASSLVPGQGTTGELFF
TRBV5-1	-	-	TRBJ1-1	TGCGCCAGCAGCCCCCCTGGGGCGGGATGGGACACTGAAGCTTTCTTT	CASSPPGAGWDTEAFF
TRBV6-1	-	TRBD1	TRBJ1-2	TGTGCCATTACAAAAATGACAGGGACGGACTATGGCTACACCTTC	CAITKMTGTDYGYTF
TRBV5-1	-	TRBD1	TRBJ1-1	TGCGCCAGCAGCTTGGCACCTCTCGGGACAGGGGGCTTTGAAGCTTTCTTT	CASSLAPLGTGGFEAFF
TRBV2	-	-	TRBJ1-2	TGTGCCAGCAGTGTGGACAGTTCTAACTATGGCTACACCTTC	CASSVDSSNYGYTF
TRBV2	-	-	TRBJ1-5	TGTGCCAGCCGAGATCGGTTAGCGGGTCAGCCCCAGCATTTT	CASRDRLAGQPQHF
TRBV6-1	-	TRBD2	TRBJ2-1	TGTGCCAGCTCTAGCGGGGGGGCTTTCAATGAGCAGTTCTTC	CASSSGGAFNEQFF
TRBV5-1	-	TRBD2	TRBJ2-3	TGCGCCAGCAGCGCGCGGGAGTCCCCCACAGATACGCAGTATTTT	CASSARESPTDTQYF
TRBV2	few	-	TRBJ1-1	TGTGCCAGCAGTAGGGGGGCAAGCGGGGCGGCTTTCTTT	CASSRGASGAAFF
TRBV4-1	medium-sized	-	TRBJ1-2	TGCGCCAGCAGCCAAGGATCGCGGCCAGCCAACTATGGCTACACCTTC	CASSQGSRPANYGYTF
TRBV5-1	-	TRBD2	TRBJ2-7	TGCGCCAGCAGCTCCACGGGACTAGCGGGGGGGTCCTCCTACGAGCAGTACTTC	CASSSTGLAGGSSYEQYF
TRBV5-6	-	TRBD1	TRBJ1-2	TGTGCCAGCAGCCCCTGGGACAGGGCGGTTTATAATGGCTACACCTTC	CASSPWDRAVYNGYTF
TRBV6-6	-	TRBD1	TRBJ2-2	TGTGCCAGCAGCCGCTCTCAGACAGGGAACGGGGAGCTGTTTTTT	CASSRSQTGNGELFF
TRBV18	once	-	TRBJ1-4	TGTGCCAGCTCACCACAGACAGGACGGGCAACTAATGAAAAACTGTTTTTT	CASSPQTGRATNEKLFF
TRBV27	-	TRBD2	TRBJ2-2	TGTGCCAGCCGCGGGGGGCTGGGGGAGCTGTTTTTT	CASRGGLGELFF
TRBV10-3	-	-	TRBJ1-5	TGTGCCATCAGTGAGGGGGACAACTGGCAGCCCCAGCATTTT	CAISEGDNWQPQHF
TRBV5-1	-	TRBD1	TRBJ1-1	TGCGCCAGCAGCGAGGGACAGGGGCCTTCTAACACTGAAGCTTTCTTT	CASSEGQGPSNTEAFF
TRBV2	-	-	TRBJ1-2	TGTGCCAGCAGTGAGGGGGGATCTGATTATGGCTACACCTTC	CASSEGGSDYGYTF
TRBV6-5	-	-	TRBJ2-1	TGTGCCAGTTTCGGCAGGGCCGCCGAGCAGTTCTTC	CASFGRAAEQFF
TRBV7-9	few	-	TRBJ1-5	TGTGCCAGCAGCCCCATTTGGGGAGGCAATCAGCCCCAGCATTTT	CASSPIWGGNQPQHF
TRBV2	-	-	TRBJ2-1	TGTGCCACCACGACTAGGAGGGGGGGGTGGACCTACAATGAGCAGTTCTTC	CATTTRRGGWTYNEQFF
TRBV28	-	-	TRBJ1-3	TGTGCCAGCCGCTCTGGAAACACCATATATTTT	CASRSGNTIYF
TRBV27	-	-	TRBJ1-1	TGTGCCAGCACCTCCCTTGCAGTGGGCGAGAACACTGAAGCTTTCTTT	CASTSLAVGENTEAFF
TRBV5-4	-	-	TRBJ2-1	TGTGCCAGCACGACCGGGGGTAACAATGAGCAGTTCTTC	CASTTGGNNEQFF
TRBV6-5	once	-	TRBJ2-1	TGTGCCAGCAGTTCCGGGTGGCAGGGGATCAATGAGCAGTTCTTC	CASSSGWQGINEQFF
TRBV2	-	-	TRBJ1-1	TGTGCCAGCAGTCCCCAGGGGAACACTGAAGCTTTCTTT	CASSPQGNTEAFF
TRBV9	many	-	TRBJ1-4	TGTGCCAGCAGTGCGACTGCAACTAATGAAAAACTGTTTTTT	CASSATATNEKLFF
TRBV9	-	TRBD1	TRBJ2-5	TGTGCCAGCAGCCTTGACAGGGGGCCCCAAGAGACCCAGTACTTC	CASSLDRGPQETQYF
TRBV2	-	TRBD2	TRBJ2-1	TGTGCCAGCAGTTCACAAGCGGGAGCTTTTTACAATGAGCAGTTCTTC	CASSSQAGAFYNEQFF
TRBV15	-	-	TRBJ2-3	TGTGCCACCAGCACCACACAGGGCCCCACAGATACGCAGTATTTT	CATSTTQGPTDTQYF
TRBV19	once	TRBD1	TRBJ1-1	TGTGCCAGTAGTGGAAGGACAGGGGCGCAGATCGGGGCTTTCTTT	CASSGRTGAQIGAFF
TRBV4-2	-	TRBD1	TRBJ2-7	TGTGCCAGCAGCCAAGAGACAGGGGGCGCCTACGAGCAGTACTTC	CASSQETGGAYEQYF
TRBV2	-	TRBD2	TRBJ2-1	TGTGCCAGCAGGCCGACTAGCGGGGGGAACAATGAGCAGTTCTTC	CASRPTSGGNNEQFF
TRBV14	-	TRBD2	TRBJ2-1	TGTGCCAGCAGCCAAGCACTAGCGGGAGGATATGAGCAGTTCTTC	CASSQALAGGYEQFF
TRBV7-8	once	TRBD1	TRBJ1-4	TGTGCCAGCAGCCTCCGGACAGGGGGCATTAATGAAAAACTGTTTTTT	CASSLRTGGINEKLFF